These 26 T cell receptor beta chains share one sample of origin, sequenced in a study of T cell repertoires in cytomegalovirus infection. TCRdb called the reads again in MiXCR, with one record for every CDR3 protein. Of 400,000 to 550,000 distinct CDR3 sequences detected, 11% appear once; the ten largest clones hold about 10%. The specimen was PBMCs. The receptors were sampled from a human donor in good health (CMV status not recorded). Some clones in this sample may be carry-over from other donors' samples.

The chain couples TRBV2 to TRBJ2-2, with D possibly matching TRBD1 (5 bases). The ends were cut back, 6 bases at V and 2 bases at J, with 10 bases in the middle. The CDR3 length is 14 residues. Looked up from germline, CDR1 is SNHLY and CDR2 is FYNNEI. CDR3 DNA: TGTGCCAGCAGAAAGGGGTCCAACACCGGGGAGCTGTTTTTT. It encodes CASRKGSNTGELFF.

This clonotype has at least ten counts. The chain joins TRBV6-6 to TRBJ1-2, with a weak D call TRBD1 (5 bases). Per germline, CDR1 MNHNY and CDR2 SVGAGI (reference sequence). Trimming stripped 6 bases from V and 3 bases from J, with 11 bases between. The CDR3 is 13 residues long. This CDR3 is CASSPTGDYGYTF. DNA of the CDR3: TGTGCCAGCAGCCCGACGGGGGACTATGGCTACACCTTC.

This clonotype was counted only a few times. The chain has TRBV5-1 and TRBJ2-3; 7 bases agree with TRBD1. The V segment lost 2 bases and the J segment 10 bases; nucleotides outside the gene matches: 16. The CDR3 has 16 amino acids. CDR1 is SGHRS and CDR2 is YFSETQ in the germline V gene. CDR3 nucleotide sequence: TGCGCCAGCAGCTTTCAGGGGGATCAATACGAGCGTGCGCAGTATTTT. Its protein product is CASSFQGDQYERAQYF.

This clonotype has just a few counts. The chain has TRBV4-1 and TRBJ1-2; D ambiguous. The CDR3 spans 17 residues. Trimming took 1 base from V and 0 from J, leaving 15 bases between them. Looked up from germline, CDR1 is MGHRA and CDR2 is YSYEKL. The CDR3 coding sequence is TGCGCCAGCAGCCAAGCCTACACCCGGGGAGCTAACTATGGCTACACCTTC. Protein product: CASSQAYTRGANYGYTF.

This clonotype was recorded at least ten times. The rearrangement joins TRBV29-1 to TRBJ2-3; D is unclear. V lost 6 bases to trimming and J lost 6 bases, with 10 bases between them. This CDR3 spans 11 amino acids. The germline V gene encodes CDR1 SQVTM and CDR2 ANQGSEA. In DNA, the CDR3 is TGCAGCGTAGCTCTAGGGGATACGCAGTATTTT. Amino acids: CSVALGDTQYF.

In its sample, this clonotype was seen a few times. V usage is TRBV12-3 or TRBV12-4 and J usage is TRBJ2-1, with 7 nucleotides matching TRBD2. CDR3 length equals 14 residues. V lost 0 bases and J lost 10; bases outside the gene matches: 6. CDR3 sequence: CASSLAGGPEEQFF. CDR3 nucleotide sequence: TGTGCCAGCAGTTTAGCGGGAGGGCCGGAGGAGCAGTTCTTC.

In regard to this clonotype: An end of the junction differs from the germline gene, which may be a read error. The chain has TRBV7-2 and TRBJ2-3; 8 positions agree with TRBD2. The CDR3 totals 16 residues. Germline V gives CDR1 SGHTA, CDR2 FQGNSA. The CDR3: CASGLRRRGAGGTQYF. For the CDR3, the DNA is TGTGCCAGCGGCTTAAGACGCAGGGGCGCGGGAGGTACGCAGTATTTT.

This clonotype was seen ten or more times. CDR3 in DNA: TGTGCCAGCAGCCAAAGGGGGGGCTGGGGTCTTGGGAATGAGCAGTTCTTC. Protein sequence: CASSQRGGWGLGNEQFF. The V call is TRBV4-2, the J call TRBJ2-1; maybe TRBD2 (7 bases). This CDR3 contains 17 residues. The V gene lost 2 bases and the J gene lost 7 bases, with 21 bases spanning the gap. Germline assignment: CDR1 LGHNA and CDR2 YNFKEQ.

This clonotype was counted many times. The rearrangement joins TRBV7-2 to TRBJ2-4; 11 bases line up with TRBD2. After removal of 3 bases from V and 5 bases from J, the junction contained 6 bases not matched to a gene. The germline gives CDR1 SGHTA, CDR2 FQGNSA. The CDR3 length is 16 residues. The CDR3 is CASSLVSGRAENIQYF. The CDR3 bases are TGTGCCAGCAGCTTGGTTAGCGGGAGGGCCGAAAACATTCAGTACTTC. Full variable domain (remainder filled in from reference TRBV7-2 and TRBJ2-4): GAGVSQSPSNKVTEKGKDVELRCDPISGHTALYWYRQSLGQGLEFLIYFQGNSAPDKSGLPSDRFSAERTGGSVSTLTIQRTQQEDSAVYLCASSLVSGRAENIQYFGAGTRLSVL.

CDR3 in amino acids: CASSWGYGSGNTIYF. The CDR3 nucleotides read TGCGCCAGCAGCTGGGGGTATGGCTCTGGAAACACCATATATTTT. This chain links TRBV5-1 with TRBJ1-3, with a possible D match to TRBD1 (5 bases). Trimming left V 3 bases short and J 0 bases short, with 10 bases between. Germline values: CDR1 SGHRS, CDR2 YFSETQ. This CDR3 comprises 15 residues.

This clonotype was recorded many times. The CDR3: CASSSQLDETQYF. The DNA for the CDR3 is TGTGCCAGCAGCTCCCAATTGGATGAGACCCAGTACTTC. The chain employs TRBV3-1 and TRBJ2-5, with unresolved D. The CDR3 has 13 amino acids. CDR1 and CDR2 from the germline V gene are LGHDT and YNNKEL (reference sequence). The germline V and J ends were trimmed by 5 bases and 5 bases, with 12 bases remaining between them.

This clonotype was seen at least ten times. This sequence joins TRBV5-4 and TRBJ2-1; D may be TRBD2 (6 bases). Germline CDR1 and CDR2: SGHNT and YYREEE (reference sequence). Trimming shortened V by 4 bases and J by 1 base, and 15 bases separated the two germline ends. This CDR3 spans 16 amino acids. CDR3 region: CASSRGGDGSYNEQFF. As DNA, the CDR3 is TGTGCCAGCAGCCGCGGCGGGGATGGGTCCTACAATGAGCAGTTCTTC.

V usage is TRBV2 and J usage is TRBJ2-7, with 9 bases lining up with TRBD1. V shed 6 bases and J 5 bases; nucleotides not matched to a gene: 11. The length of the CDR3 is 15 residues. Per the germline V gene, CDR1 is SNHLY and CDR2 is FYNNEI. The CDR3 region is CASRVSGTGSHEQYF. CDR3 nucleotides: TGTGCCAGCAGGGTTTCCGGGACAGGGTCACACGAGCAGTACTTC.

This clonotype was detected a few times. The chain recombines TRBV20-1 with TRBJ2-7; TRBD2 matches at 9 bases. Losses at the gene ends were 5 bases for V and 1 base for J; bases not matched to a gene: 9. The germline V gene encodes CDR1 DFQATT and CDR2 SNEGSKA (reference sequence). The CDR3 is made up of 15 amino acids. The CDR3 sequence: CSAPPIAGDSYEQYF. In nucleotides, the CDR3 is TGCAGTGCTCCCCCAATAGCGGGGGATTCCTACGAGCAGTACTTC.

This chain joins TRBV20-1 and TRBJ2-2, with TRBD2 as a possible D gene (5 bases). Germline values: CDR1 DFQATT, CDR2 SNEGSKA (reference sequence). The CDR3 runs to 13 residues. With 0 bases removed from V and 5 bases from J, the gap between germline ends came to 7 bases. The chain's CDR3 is CSARDRGTGELFF. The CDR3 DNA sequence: TGCAGTGCTAGAGATCGAGGGACCGGGGAGCTGTTTTTT.

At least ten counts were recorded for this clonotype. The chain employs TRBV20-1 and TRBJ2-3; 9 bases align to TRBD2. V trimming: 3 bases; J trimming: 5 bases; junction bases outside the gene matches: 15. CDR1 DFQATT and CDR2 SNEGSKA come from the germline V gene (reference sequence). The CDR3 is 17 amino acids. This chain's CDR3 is CSASPPSGKGHRDTQYF. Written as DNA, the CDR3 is TGCAGTGCTAGTCCCCCTAGCGGGAAAGGTCATCGAGATACGCAGTATTTT.

The CDR3 here is CASSLSTGLITGELFF. In DNA, the CDR3 is TGTGCCAGCAGCTTAAGTACGGGACTGATCACCGGGGAGCTGTTTTTT. The chain employs TRBV7-7 and TRBJ2-2; possible D gene TRBD2, 6 bases. The V and J ends lost 2 bases and 4 bases respectively, with 14 bases between them. Germline loops: CDR1 SSHAT, CDR2 FNYEAQ (reference sequence). CDR3 length: 16 amino acids.

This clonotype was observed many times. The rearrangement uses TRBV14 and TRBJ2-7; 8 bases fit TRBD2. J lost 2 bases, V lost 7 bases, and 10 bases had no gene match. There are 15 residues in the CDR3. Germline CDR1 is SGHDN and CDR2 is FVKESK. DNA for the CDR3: TGTGCCAGCACCCCAAGGTCCGGGAGGGCCTACGAGCAGTACTTC. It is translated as CASTPRSGRAYEQYF. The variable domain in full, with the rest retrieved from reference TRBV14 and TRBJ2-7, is EAGVTQFPSHSVIEKGQTVTLRCDPISGHDNLYWYRRVMGKEIKFLLHFVKESKQDESGMPNNRFLAERTGGTYSTLKVQPAELEDSGVYFCASTPRSGRAYEQYFGPGTRLTVT.

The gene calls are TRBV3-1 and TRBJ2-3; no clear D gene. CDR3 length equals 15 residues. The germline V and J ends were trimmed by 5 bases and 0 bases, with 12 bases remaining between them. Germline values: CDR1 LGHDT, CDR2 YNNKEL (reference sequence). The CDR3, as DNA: TGTGCCAGCAGCTTTCAACTAACTAGCACAGATACGCAGTATTTT. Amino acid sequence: CASSFQLTSTDTQYF.

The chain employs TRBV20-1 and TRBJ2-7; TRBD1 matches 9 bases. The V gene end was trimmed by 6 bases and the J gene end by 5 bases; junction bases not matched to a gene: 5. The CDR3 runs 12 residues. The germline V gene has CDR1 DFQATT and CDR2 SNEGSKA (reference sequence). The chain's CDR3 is CSAPGTGNEQYF. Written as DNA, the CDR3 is TGCAGTGCCCCCGGGACAGGGAACGAGCAGTACTTC.

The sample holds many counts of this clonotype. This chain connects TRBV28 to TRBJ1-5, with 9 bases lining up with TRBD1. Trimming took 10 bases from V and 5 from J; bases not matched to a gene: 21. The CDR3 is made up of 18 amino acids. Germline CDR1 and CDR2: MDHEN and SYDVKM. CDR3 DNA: TGTGCCACCTCTCAGGGGACAGGGAGGTTAGTACGCCATCAGCCCCAGCATTTT. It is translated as CATSQGTGRLVRHQPQHF.

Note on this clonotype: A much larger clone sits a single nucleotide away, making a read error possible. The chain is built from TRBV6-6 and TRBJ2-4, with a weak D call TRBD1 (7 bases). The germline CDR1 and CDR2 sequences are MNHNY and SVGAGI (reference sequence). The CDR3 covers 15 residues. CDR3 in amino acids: CASGGTEVAKNIQCF. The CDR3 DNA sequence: TGTGCCAGCGGGGGGACAGAAGTTGCCAAAAACATTCAGTGCTTC.

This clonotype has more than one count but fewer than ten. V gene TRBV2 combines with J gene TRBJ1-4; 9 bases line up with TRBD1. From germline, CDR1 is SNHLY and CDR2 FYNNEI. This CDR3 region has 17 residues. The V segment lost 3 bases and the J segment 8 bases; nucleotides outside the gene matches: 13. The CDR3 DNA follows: TGTGCCAGCAGTGAGGCCTTTGCCACAGGGGGCGGCGAAAAACTGTTTTTT. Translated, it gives CASSEAFATGGGEKLFF.

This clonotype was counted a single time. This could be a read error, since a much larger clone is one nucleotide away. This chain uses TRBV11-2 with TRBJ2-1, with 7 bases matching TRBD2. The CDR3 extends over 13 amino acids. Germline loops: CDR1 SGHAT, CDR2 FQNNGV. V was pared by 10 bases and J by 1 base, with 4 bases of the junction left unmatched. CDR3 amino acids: CANGRPSYNEQFF. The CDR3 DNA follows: TGTGCCAACGGGAGGCCGTCCTACAATGAGCAGTTCTTC.

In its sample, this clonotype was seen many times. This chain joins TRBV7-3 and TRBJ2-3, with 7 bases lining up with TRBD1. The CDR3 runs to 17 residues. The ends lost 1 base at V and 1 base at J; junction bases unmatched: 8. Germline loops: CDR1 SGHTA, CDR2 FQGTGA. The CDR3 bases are TGTGCCAGCAGCTTAAGGGGACAGCGTGGGGGCACAGATACGCAGTATTTT. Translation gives CASSLRGQRGGTDTQYF. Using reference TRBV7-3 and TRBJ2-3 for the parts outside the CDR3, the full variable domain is GAGVSQTPSNKVTEKGKYVELRCDPISGHTALYWYRQSLGQGPEFLIYFQGTGAADDSGLPNDRFFAVRPEGSVSTLKIQRTERGDSAVYLCASSLRGQRGGTDTQYFGPGTRLTVL.

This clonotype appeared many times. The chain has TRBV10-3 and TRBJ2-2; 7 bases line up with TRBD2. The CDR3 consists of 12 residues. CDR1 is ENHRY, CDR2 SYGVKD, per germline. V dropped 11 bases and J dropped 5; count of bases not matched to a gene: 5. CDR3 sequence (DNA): TGTGCCTCCGGGGGGAAAACCGGGGAGCTGTTTTTT. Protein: CASGGKTGELFF.